The rows below give T cell receptor beta chains drawn from one sample of a study of response to subunit inactivated influenza vaccine. In TCRdb, the RT-PCR reads were re-called with MiXCR into one record per CDR3 protein. The sample yields about 300,000 distinct CDR3 sequences, roughly a fifth seen once. The sample was PBMCs from blood, taken less than 22 months after vaccination. The receptors come from a man between 45 and 75 years old who received an inactivated influenza vaccine. The CDR3 runs from the conserved cysteine through the conserved F or W.

j_call v_call cdr3_length cdr3_aa
TRBJ2-5 TRBV12-3/TRBV12-4 14 CASSIRGAQETQYF
TRBJ2-1 TRBV5-1 11 CASSRSGEQFF
TRBJ1-1 TRBV5-6 13 CASSRPLGMGAFF
TRBJ2-3 TRBV24-1 17 CATSDPPGQARTDTQYF
TRBJ1-1 TRBV6-2/TRBV6-3 11 CASSHGGEAFF
TRBJ1-4 TRBV6-2/TRBV6-3 15 CASSRFGTVNEKLFF
TRBJ1-1 TRBV29-1 16 CSVEGGRGLVNTEAFF
TRBJ2-5 TRBV7-9 14 CASSLVGVLETQYF
TRBJ2-1 TRBV7-9 13 CASKRDSYNEQFF
TRBJ2-5 TRBV7-7 13 CASSPRVAETQYF
TRBJ1-1 TRBV12-3/TRBV12-4 13 CASSPGAGTEAFF
TRBJ2-1 TRBV6-5 15 CASSDSPGPYNEQFF
TRBJ2-3 TRBV10-2 16 CASGDPHDPSTDTQYF
TRBJ2-7 TRBV28 15 CASSTPGLSLYEQYF
TRBJ2-4 TRBV11-2 15 CASKATDIAKNIQYF
TRBJ2-3 TRBV7-6 16 CASSKLFVQGADTQYF
TRBJ2-7 TRBV29-1 14 CSAQLAGGAYEQYF